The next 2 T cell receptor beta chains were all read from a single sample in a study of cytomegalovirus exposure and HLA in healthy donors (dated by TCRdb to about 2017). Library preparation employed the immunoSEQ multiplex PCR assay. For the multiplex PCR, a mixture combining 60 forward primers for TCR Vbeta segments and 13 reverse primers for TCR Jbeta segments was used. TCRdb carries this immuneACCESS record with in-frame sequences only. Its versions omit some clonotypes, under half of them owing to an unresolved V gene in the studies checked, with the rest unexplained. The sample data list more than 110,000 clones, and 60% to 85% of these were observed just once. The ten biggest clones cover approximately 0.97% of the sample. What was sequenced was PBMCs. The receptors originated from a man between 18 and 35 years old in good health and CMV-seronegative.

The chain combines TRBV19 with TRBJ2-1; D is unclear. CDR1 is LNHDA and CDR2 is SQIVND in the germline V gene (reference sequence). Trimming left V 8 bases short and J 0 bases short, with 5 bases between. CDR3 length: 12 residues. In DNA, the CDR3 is TGTGCCAGTGTGAGCTCCTACAATGAGCAGTTCTTC. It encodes CASVSSYNEQFF. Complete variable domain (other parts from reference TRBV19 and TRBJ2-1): DGGITQSPKYLFRKEGQNVTLSCEQNLNHDAMYWYRQDPGQGLRLIYYSQIVNDFQKGDIAEGYSVSREKKESFPLTVTSAQKNPTAFYLCASVSSYNEQFFGPGTRLTVL.

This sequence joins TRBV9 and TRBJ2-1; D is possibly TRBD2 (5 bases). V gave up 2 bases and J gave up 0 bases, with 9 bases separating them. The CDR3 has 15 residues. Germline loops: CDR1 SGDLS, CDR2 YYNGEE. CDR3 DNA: TGTGCCAGCAGCGTTTCGGGAAACTCCTACAATGAGCAGTTCTTC. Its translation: CASSVSGNSYNEQFF. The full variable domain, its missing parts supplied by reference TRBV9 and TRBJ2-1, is DSGVTQTPKHLITATGQRVTLRCSPRSGDLSVYWYQQSLDQGLQFLIQYYNGEERAKGNILERFSAQQFPDLHSELNLSSLELGDSALYFCASSVSGNSYNEQFFGPGTRLTVL.